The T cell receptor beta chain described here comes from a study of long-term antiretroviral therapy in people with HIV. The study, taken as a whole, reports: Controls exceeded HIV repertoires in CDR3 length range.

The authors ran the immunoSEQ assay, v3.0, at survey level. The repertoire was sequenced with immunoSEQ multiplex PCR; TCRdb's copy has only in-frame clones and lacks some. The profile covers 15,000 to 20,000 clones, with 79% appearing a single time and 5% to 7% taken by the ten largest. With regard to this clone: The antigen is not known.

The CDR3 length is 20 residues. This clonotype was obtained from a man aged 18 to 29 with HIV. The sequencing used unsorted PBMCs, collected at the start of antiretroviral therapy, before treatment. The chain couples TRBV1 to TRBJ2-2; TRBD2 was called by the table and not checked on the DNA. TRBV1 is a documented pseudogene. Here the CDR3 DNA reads TGCACCAGCAGCTCGACCGGGACTAGCGGGAGGCGGTTGAACACCGGGGAGCTGTTTTTT. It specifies CTSSSTGTSGRRLNTGELFF.